Each of the 3 T cell receptor beta chains below was sequenced from the same sample in a study of blood T cell repertoires in COVID-19. Method: immunoSEQ multiplex PCR; TCRdb's copy keeps in-frame clones and lacks some. This sample has 250,000 or so clones, with approximately 90% found just once. The sample taken for sequencing was PBMCs or T cells enriched from blood (not recorded which). All receptors derive from a man aged 50-60 years who had been exposed to COVID-19.

The rearrangement links TRBV5-1 to TRBJ1-3; TRBD1 is a possible D gene (6 bases). Looked up from germline, CDR1 is SGHRS and CDR2 is YFSETQ. The V and J ends lost 3 bases and 0 bases respectively, with 10 bases between them. This CDR3 is built from 15 residues. The CDR3 coding sequence is TGCGCCAGCAGCTGGGACATCTACTCTGGAAACACCATATATTTT. It is translated as CASSWDIYSGNTIYF.

This clone was recorded once. As DNA, the CDR3 is TGTGCCACCAGTGAGCCAACTAGCGGGGTCAATGAGCAGTTCTTC. Translation gives CATSEPTSGVNEQFF. The V and J genes are TRBV24-1 and TRBJ2-1; 10 nucleotides match TRBD2. Germline V CDR1 and CDR2: KGHDR, SFDVKD. The CDR3 runs 15 residues. The junction had 5 bases not matched to a gene; V was cut back by 4 bases and J by 6 bases.

The chain links TRBV5-1 to TRBJ1-2; D is unclear. Germline V gene data show CDR1 as SGHRS and CDR2 as YFSETQ. Trimming stripped 3 bases from V and 4 bases from J, with 28 bases between. This CDR3 region has 19 residues. CDR3 nucleotide sequence: TGCGCCAGCAGCTACGTTCGGCCCCGACCGGCGGGAGAGGGCTATGGCTACACCTTC. Translation: CASSYVRPRPAGEGYGYTF.